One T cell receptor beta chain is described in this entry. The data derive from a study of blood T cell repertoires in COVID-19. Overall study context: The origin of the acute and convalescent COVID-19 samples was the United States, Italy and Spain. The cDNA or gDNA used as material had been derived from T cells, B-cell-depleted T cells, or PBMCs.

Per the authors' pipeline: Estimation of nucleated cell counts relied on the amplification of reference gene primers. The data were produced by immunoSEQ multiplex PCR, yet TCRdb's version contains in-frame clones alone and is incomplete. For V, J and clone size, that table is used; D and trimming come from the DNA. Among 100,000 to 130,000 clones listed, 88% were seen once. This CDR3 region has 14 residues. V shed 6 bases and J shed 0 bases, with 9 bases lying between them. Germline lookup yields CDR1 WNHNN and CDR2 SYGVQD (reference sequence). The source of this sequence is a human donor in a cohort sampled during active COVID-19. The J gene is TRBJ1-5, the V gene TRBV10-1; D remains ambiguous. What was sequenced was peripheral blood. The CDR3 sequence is CASRAGPSNQPQHF. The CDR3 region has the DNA TGCGCCAGCAGGGCGGGTCCTAGCAATCAGCCCCAGCATTTT.